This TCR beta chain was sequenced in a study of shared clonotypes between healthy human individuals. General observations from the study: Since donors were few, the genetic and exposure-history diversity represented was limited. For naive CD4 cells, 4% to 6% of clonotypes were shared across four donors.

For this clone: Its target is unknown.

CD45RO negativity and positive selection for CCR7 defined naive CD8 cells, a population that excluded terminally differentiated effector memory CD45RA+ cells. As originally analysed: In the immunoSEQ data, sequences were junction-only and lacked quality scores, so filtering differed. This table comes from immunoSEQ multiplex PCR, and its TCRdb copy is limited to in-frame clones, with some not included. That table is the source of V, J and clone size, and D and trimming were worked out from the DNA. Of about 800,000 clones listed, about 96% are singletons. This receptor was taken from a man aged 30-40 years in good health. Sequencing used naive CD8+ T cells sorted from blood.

This CDR3 is CAISAPLAGGRETQYF. In nucleotides, the CDR3 is TGTGCCATCAGTGCCCCACTAGCGGGAGGACGAGAGACCCAGTACTTC. The chain carries TRBV10-3 and TRBJ2-5; 12 positions match TRBD2. The CDR3 is 16 amino acids. Germline V gene lookup returns CDR1 ENHRY and CDR2 SYGVKD. V trimming: 4 bases; J trimming: 4 bases; junction bases outside the gene matches: 7.